This TCR beta chain was recorded in a study of blood T cell repertoires in COVID-19 (dated by TCRdb to the early 2020s). With regard to the full study: Collaborator samples came from the United States, Italy and Spain and covered acute and convalescent phases of COVID-19. The material from the prospective study consisted of cDNA or gDNA derived from T cells, B-cell-depleted T cells, or PBMCs. Subjects who had been exposed to COVID-19, were actively infected with it, or had recovered from it provided the deeply sampled blood TCRbeta repertoires that made up the dataset. The repertoires were released in a freely available public database intended as a resource for research on the immune response to SARS-CoV-2. Samples came from the ongoing ImmuneRACE study (first 160 participants) plus 1,254 subjects from 6 global collaborators. Nearly every sample came with metadata listing a de-identified subject ID, COVID-19 status, age in years and sex. HLA class I and class II types, where available, came from metadata supplied by the sample provider rather than from assay-based typing. What the study reported, not specific to this receptor: The quantity of clinical and demographic metadata differed by source and by participant and was supplied without curation.

In the prospective study, participants were roughly 18 to 90 years old, resided in fewer than 25 geographic areas of the United States, and were enrolled through a virtual design. Cohort assignment in the prospective study relied on participant-reported clinical history from a screening survey and a study questionnaire. In the prospective study, whole blood, serum and a nasopharyngeal or oropharyngeal swab were collected from each participant by mobile phlebotomists. Additional blood draws and questionnaires over an approximately two-month period could optionally be provided by prospective study participants. Before DNA extraction, prospective study blood samples were shipped either frozen or at room temperature. TCRbeta CDR3 regions were amplified from genomic DNA by means of the immunoSEQ Assay, a bias-controlled multiplex PCR. The study's own analysis went as follows. Within the assay, amplification of reference gene primers was used to estimate how many nucleated cells each sample contained. To quantify the absolute abundance of each unique TCRbeta CDR3 rearrangement, sequence reads were collapsed and filtered. For each sample, productive Simpson clonality was calculated by taking the square root of Simpson's diversity index across productive rearrangements. In TCRdb, the immuneACCESS table is reduced to in-frame sequences with V and J assigned. These tables do not hold every clone; where another copy was compared, an unresolved V gene accounts for under half, and the others remain unexplained. That table furnishes V, J and clone size, whereas the DNA furnished D and trimming. The sample contains roughly 250,000 clones, under 95% of them found a single time. Approximately 2.5% of the sample goes to the ten largest clones.

The CDR3 spans 15 residues, from the cysteine through the phenylalanine. The entry retains the CDR3 DNA only, 45 bases that are in frame from base 1. From the germline V gene (reference sequence), CDR1 is LNHNV and CDR2 is YYDKDF. The V end loses 1 base and the J end loses 3 bases, and a stretch of 12 bases separates them. Details on this clone: Its antigen is currently not known. Base quality data are lacking; no much larger clone is found one base away.

This receptor was taken from a woman in her forties with acute COVID-19. This chain joins TRBV15 to TRBJ1-1, with TRBD1 perhaps the D gene, on 5 matching bases. Sequencing was done on a sample of PBMCs or T cells enriched from blood (not recorded which). CDR3 loop: CATSRGDSGYTEAFF. The DNA reads as follows: TGTGCCACCAGCAGAGGTGACTCAGGGTACACTGAAGCTTTCTTT.